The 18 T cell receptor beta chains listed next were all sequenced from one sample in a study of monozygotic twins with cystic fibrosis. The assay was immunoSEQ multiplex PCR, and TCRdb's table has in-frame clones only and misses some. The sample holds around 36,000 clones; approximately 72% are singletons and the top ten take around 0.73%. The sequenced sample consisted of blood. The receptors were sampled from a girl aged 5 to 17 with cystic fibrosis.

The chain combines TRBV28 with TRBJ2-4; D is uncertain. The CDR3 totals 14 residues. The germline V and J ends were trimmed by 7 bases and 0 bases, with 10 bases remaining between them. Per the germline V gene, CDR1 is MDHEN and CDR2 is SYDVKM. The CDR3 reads CASTWDGAKNIQYF. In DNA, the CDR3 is TGTGCCAGCACTTGGGATGGAGCCAAAAACATTCAGTACTTC.

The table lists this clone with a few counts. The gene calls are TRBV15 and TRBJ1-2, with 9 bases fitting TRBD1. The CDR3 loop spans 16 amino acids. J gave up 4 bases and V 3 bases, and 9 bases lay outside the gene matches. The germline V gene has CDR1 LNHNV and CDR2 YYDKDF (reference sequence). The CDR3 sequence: CATSRKQGAALYGYTF. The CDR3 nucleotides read TGTGCCACCAGCAGGAAACAGGGGGCGGCCCTCTATGGCTACACCTTC.

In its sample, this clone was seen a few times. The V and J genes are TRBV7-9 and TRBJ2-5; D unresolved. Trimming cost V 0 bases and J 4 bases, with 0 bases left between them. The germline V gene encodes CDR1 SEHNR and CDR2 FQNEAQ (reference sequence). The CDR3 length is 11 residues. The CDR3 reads CASSLAETQYF. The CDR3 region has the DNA TGTGCCAGCAGCTTAGCAGAGACCCAGTACTTC. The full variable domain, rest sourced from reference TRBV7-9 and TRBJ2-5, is DTGVSQNPRHKITKRGQNVTFRCDPISEHNRLYWYRQTLGQGPEFLTYFQNEAQLEKSRLLSDRFSAERPKGSFSTLEIQRTEQGDSAMYLCASSLAETQYFGPGTRLLVL.

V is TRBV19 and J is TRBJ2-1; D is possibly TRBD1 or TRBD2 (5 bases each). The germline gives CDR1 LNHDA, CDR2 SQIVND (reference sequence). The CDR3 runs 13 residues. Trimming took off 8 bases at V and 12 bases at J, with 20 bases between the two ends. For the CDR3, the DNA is TGTGCCAGTCAACAAGGGACCCCCCAAAGGCAGTTCTTC. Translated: CASQQGTPQRQFF. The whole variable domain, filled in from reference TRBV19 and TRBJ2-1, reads DGGITQSPKYLFRKEGQNVTLSCEQNLNHDAMYWYRQDPGQGLRLIYYSQIVNDFQKGDIAEGYSVSREKKESFPLTVTSAQKNPTAFYLCASQQGTPQRQFFGPGTRLTVL.

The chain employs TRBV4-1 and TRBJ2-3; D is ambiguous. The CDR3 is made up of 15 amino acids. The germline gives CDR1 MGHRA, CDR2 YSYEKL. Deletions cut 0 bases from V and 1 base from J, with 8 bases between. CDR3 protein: CASSQDWQGTDTQYF. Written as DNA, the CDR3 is TGCGCCAGCAGCCAAGATTGGCAGGGCACAGATACGCAGTATTTT.

The CDR3 loop reads CASRPRTGPAFF. The CDR3 region has the DNA TGTGCCAGCAGACCACGGACAGGCCCGGCTTTCTTT. V and J are TRBV6-5 and TRBJ1-1; 7 nucleotides match TRBD1. J lost 11 bases, V lost 6 bases, and 9 bases had no gene match. The CDR3 is 12 residues long. From germline, CDR1 is MNHEY and CDR2 SVGAGI.

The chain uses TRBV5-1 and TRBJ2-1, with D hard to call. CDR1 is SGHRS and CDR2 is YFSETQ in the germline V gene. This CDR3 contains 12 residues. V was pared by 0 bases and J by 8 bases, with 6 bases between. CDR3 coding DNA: TGCGCCAGCAGCTTGGAGGCTGATGAGCAGTTCTTC. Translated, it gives CASSLEADEQFF.

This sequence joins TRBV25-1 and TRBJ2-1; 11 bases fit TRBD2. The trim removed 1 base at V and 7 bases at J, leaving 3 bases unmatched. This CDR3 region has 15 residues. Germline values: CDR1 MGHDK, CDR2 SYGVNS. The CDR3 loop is CASSELASGRNEQFF. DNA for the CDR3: TGTGCCAGCAGTGAATTGGCTAGCGGGAGGAATGAGCAGTTCTTC.

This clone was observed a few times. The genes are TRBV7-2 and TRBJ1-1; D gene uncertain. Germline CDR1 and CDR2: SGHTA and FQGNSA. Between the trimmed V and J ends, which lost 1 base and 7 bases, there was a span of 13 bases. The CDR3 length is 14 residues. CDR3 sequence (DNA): TGTGCCAGCAGCTTAGTACTACCCGTCAATGAAGCTTTCTTT. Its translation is CASSLVLPVNEAFF.

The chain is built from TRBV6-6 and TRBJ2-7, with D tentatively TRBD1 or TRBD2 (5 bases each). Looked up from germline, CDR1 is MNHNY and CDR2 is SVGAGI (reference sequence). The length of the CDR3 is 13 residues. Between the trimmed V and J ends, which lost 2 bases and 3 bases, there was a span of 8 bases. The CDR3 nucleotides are TGTGCCAGCAGTTACGAGGGGTACTACGAGCAGTACGTC. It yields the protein CASSYEGYYEQYV.

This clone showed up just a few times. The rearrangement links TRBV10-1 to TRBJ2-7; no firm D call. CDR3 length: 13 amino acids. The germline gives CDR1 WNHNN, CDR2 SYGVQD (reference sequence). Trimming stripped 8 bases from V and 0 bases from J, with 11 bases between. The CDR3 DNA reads TGCGCCAGCTCCCGACGGAGCTCCTACGAGCAGTACGTC. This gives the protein CASSRRSSYEQYV.

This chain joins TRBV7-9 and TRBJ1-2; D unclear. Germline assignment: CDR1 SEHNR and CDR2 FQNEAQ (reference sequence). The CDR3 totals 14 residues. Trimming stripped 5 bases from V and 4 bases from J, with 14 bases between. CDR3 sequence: CASSALTGFYGYTF. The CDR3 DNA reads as TGTGCCAGCAGCGCATTGACGGGGTTCTATGGCTACACCTTC.

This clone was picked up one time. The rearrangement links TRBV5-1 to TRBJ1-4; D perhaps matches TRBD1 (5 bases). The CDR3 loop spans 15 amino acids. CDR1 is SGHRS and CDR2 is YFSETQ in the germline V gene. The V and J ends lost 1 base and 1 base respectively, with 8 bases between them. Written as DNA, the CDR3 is TGCGCCAGCAGCTTGAGAGGGGTAACTAATGAAAAACTGTTTTTT. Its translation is CASSLRGVTNEKLFF.

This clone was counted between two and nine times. The CDR3 loop reads CASSMNSGGGQPQHF. DNA of the CDR3: TGTGCCAGCAGTATGAATTCCGGTGGGGGACAGCCCCAGCATTTT. The gene calls are TRBV28 and TRBJ1-5; a weak D match, TRBD1 (5 bases). The CDR3 runs to 15 residues. Germline CDR1 reads MDHEN; CDR2 reads SYDVKM. V shed 5 bases and J shed 7 bases, with 18 bases lying between them.

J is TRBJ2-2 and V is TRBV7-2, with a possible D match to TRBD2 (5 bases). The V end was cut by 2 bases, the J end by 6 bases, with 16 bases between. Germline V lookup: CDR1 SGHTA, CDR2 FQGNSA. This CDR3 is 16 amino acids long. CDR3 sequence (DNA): TGTGCCAGCAGCTTAATCGGGAACCTCCTACCCGGGGAGCTGTTTTTT. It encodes CASSLIGNLLPGELFF.

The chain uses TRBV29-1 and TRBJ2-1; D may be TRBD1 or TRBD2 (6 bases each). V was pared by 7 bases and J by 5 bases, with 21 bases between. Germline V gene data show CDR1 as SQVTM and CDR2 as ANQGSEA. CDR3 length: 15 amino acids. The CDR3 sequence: CSARRGSGPDNEQFF. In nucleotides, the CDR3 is TGCAGCGCCCGAAGGGGGAGCGGGCCTGACAATGAGCAGTTCTTC.

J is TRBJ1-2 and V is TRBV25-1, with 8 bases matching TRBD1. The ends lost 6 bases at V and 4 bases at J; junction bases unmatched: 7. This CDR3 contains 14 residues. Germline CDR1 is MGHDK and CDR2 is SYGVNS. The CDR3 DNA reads TGTGCCAGCAGAGACCCCGGGACAGGCTATGGCTACACCTTC. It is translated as CASRDPGTGYGYTF.

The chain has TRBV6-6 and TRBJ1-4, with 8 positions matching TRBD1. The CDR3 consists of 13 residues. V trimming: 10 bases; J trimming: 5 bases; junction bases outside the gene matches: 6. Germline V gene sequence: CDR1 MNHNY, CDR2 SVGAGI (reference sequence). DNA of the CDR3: TGTGCCACGTCCAGGGGGCTAAATGAAAAACTGTTTTTT. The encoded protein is CATSRGLNEKLFF.